These 21 T cell receptor beta chains originate from one sample sequenced in a study of early T cells in non-severe SARS-CoV-2 infection. One entry per CDR3 protein, called by TCRdb with MiXCR from the 5' RACE reads. The repertoire holds nearly 45,000 distinct CDR3 sequences, with approximately 10% as singletons. What was sequenced was whole blood. The source is an adult who was a healthcare worker with PCR-confirmed SARS-CoV-2 infection or an uninfected control (not recorded which).

This clonotype was recorded at least ten times. This chain links TRBV7-3 with TRBJ2-1; D perhaps matches TRBD1 (5 bases). V lost 6 bases, J lost 6 bases, and 9 bases lay in between. Germline V gene data show CDR1 as SGHTA and CDR2 as FQGTGA. This CDR3 has 12 residues. Here the CDR3 reads CASRGAGNEQFF. Written as DNA, the CDR3 is TGTGCCAGCAGAGGGGCTGGCAATGAGCAGTTCTTC.

The gene calls are TRBV6-5 and TRBJ2-5; TRBD2 matches at 8 bases. The CDR3 totals 13 residues. The junction had 5 bases not matched to a gene; V was cut back by 6 bases and J by 5 bases. Germline CDR1 and CDR2: MNHEY and SVGAGI. CDR3 in DNA: TGTGCCAGCAGACCGGGAGGGGGGGAGACCCAGTACTTC. Encoded protein: CASRPGGGETQYF.

This clonotype has ten or more counts. This CDR3 is CASSERGRTGELFF. The CDR3 coding sequence is TGTGCCAGCAGCGAGAGAGGGCGCACCGGGGAGCTGTTTTTT. The V gene is TRBV11-3, the J gene TRBJ2-2; possible D gene TRBD2, 5 bases. CDR3 length: 14 amino acids. CDR1 is SGHNT, CDR2 YENEEA, per germline. Between the trimmed V and J ends, which lost 5 bases and 4 bases, there was a span of 11 bases. The complete variable domain, with remaining parts taken from reference TRBV11-3 and TRBJ2-2, reads EAGVVQSPRYKIIEKKQPVAFWCNPISGHNTLYWYLQNLGQGPELLIRYENEEAVDDSQLPKDRFSAERLKGVDSTLKIQPAELGDSAVYLCASSERGRTGELFFGEGSRLTVL.

The rearrangement links TRBV12-5 to TRBJ2-3, with TRBD1 identical over 10 bases. The CDR3 is 15 amino acids. J was trimmed by 8 bases and V by 5 bases; bases with no gene match: 10. CDR1 is LGHNT and CDR2 is FRNRAP in the germline V gene. The CDR3 DNA sequence: TGTGCTAGTGGTCTCGGACAGGGGGACGCGATTACGCAGTATTTT. Translated, it gives CASGLGQGDAITQYF. Supplemented by reference TRBV12-5 and TRBJ2-3, the full variable domain reads DARVTQTPRHKVTEMGQEVTMRCQPILGHNTVFWYRQTMMQGLELLAYFRNRAPLDDSGMPKDRFSAEMPDATLATLKIQPSEPRDSAVYFCASGLGQGDAITQYFGPGTRLTVL.

This sequence joins TRBV20-1 and TRBJ2-2; D not certain. Between the trimmed V and J ends, which lost 5 bases and 6 bases, there was a span of 13 bases. The CDR3 runs to 13 residues. Germline CDR1 is DFQATT and CDR2 is SNEGSKA (reference sequence). The CDR3 nucleotides are TGCAGTGCTGTCAAGGCTGTTTCCGGGGAGCTGTTTTTT. It translates to CSAVKAVSGELFF.

This clonotype was counted ten times or more. V usage is TRBV7-9 and J usage is TRBJ2-1; D might be TRBD1 (5 bases). With 5 bases removed from V and 6 bases from J, the gap between germline ends came to 14 bases. This CDR3 comprises 14 residues. Germline V gene lookup returns CDR1 SEHNR and CDR2 FQNEAQ (reference sequence). CDR3 bases: TGTGCCAGCAGCCGCCCAGGGAAGGGCAATGAGCAGTTCTTC. Encoded protein: CASSRPGKGNEQFF.

This clonotype was recorded many times. The genes are TRBV12-3 or TRBV12-4 and TRBJ2-7; 8 bases are shared with TRBD2. The length of the CDR3 is 17 residues. The V segment lost 6 bases and the J segment 6 bases; nucleotides outside the gene matches: 19. The DNA for the CDR3 is TGTGCCAGCAGCCCCCTCTTTGGTAGCGGGATAAAACGCGAGCAGTACTTC. Translated, it gives CASSPLFGSGIKREQYF.

CDR3 DNA: TGTGCCAGCAGCTTAATAAGCAGGGGCAACGAGCAGTACTTC. Translated: CASSLISRGNEQYF. The chain couples TRBV7-2 to TRBJ2-7; maybe TRBD1 (6 bases). The germline gives CDR1 SGHTA, CDR2 FQGNSA. V was shortened by 2 bases and J by 5 bases, with 13 bases between the two germline ends. The CDR3 has 14 amino acids. Filled out from reference TRBV7-2 and TRBJ2-7, the complete variable domain reads GAGVSQSPSNKVTEKGKDVELRCDPISGHTALYWYRQSLGQGLEFLIYFQGNSAPDKSGLPSDRFSAERTGGSVSTLTIQRTQQEDSAVYLCASSLISRGNEQYFGPGTRLTVT.

This clonotype has just one count. The chain combines TRBV2 with TRBJ2-1; 11 nucleotides line up with TRBD2. The germline V gene encodes CDR1 SNHLY and CDR2 FYNNEI. The V gene end was trimmed by 6 bases and the J gene end by 5 bases; junction bases not matched to a gene: 12. The CDR3 totals 17 residues. The CDR3 reads CASRDSLLAGADNEQFF. The CDR3 nucleotides read TGTGCCAGCAGGGACAGCCTACTAGCGGGGGCAGACAATGAGCAGTTCTTC.

This clonotype is large in the sample. J is TRBJ2-5 and V is TRBV6-1; D possibly matches TRBD1 or TRBD2 (5 bases each). CDR3 length: 14 amino acids. Trimming took off 8 bases at V and 5 bases at J, with 18 bases between the two ends. Per the germline V gene, CDR1 is MNHNS and CDR2 is SASEGT. The CDR3 region has the DNA TGTGCCAGCCGTCGTTGGGGGTTCCCGGAGACCCAGTACTTC. Protein sequence: CASRRWGFPETQYF.

This clonotype was observed a handful of times. The chain is built from TRBV9 and TRBJ1-2; no clear D gene. Germline lookup yields CDR1 SGDLS and CDR2 YYNGEE. V shed 4 bases and J shed 2 bases, with 15 bases lying between them. The CDR3 totals 15 residues. The DNA for the CDR3 is TGTGCCAGCAGCCCCCGGGTCAGCCCAAACTATGGCTACACCTTC. As protein: CASSPRVSPNYGYTF.

This clonotype occurred many times. The chain uses TRBV19 and TRBJ2-1, with 12 positions matching TRBD2. With 6 bases clipped from V and 1 base from J, the junction kept 10 bases outside the gene matches. CDR1 is LNHDA and CDR2 is SQIVND in the germline V gene (reference sequence). The CDR3 runs 18 residues. The CDR3, as DNA: TGTGCCAGTAGCCACTCTAGCGGGAGGGCCATATCCTACAATGAGCAGTTCTTC. Translation: CASSHSSGRAISYNEQFF. Based on the CDR3 plus reference TRBV19 and TRBJ2-1, the full variable domain is DGGITQSPKYLFRKEGQNVTLSCEQNLNHDAMYWYRQDPGQGLRLIYYSQIVNDFQKGDIAEGYSVSREKKESFPLTVTSAQKNPTAFYLCASSHSSGRAISYNEQFFGPGTRLTVL.

Ten or more counts support this clonotype. CDR3 coding DNA: TGTGCCAGCAGTCCCGGACTAGCGGGAGCTTACTACGAGCAGTACTTC. Translating gives CASSPGLAGAYYEQYF. This chain links TRBV27 with TRBJ2-7; TRBD2 aligns across 13 bases. Trimming removed 5 bases from V and 3 bases from J; junction bases left unmatched: 7. The CDR3 has 16 residues. CDR1 is MNHEY, CDR2 SMNVEV, per germline (reference sequence).

This clonotype was observed a few times. The CDR3 nucleotides read TGTGCCAGCTCCGACAGGACCTACGAGCAGTACTTC. It specifies CASSDRTYEQYF. The chain has TRBV28 and TRBJ2-7; D is possibly TRBD1 (6 bases). Germline CDR1 MDHEN, CDR2 SYDVKM. This CDR3 comprises 12 residues. V was trimmed by 8 bases and J by 2 bases, leaving 10 bases between them.

The rearrangement links TRBV5-4 to TRBJ2-2; D unresolved. With 1 base removed from V and 6 bases from J, the gap between germline ends came to 13 bases. Germline V lookup: CDR1 SGHNT, CDR2 YYREEE (reference sequence). The CDR3 contains 15 residues. CDR3 nucleotide sequence: TGTGCCAGCAGCTTGAAGGTCGGGTCCGCCGGGGAGCTGTTTTTT. Protein sequence: CASSLKVGSAGELFF. Drawing the rest from reference TRBV5-4 and TRBJ2-2, the complete variable domain is ETGVTQSPTHLIKTRGQQVTLRCSSQSGHNTVSWYQQALGQGPQFIFQYYREEENGRGNFPPRFSGLQFPNYSSELNVNALELDDSALYLCASSLKVGSAGELFFGEGSRLTVL.

V usage is TRBV7-9 and J usage is TRBJ1-2, with unresolved D. Trimming took off 4 bases at V and 2 bases at J, with 2 bases between the two ends. The CDR3 totals 11 residues. Germline loops: CDR1 SEHNR, CDR2 FQNEAQ (reference sequence). Written as DNA, the CDR3 is TGTGCCAGCAGCTACAACTATGGCTACACCTTC. Translation gives CASSYNYGYTF.

This clonotype came up a few times. The V and J genes are TRBV6-2 or TRBV6-3 and TRBJ2-2; TRBD2 might be the D (5 bases). CDR1 is MNHEY, CDR2 SVGEGT, per germline. Deletions cut 0 bases from V and 5 bases from J, with 7 bases between. CDR3 length equals 14 residues. CDR3 in amino acids: CASSYSRGTGELFF. As DNA, the CDR3 is TGTGCCAGCAGTTACTCACGGGGTACCGGGGAGCTGTTTTTT.

This clonotype has at least ten counts. The CDR3 loop reads CASSPAGAGGTGELFF. For the CDR3, the DNA is TGTGCCAGCAGCCCCGCTGGGGCAGGGGGCACCGGGGAGCTGTTTTTT. The chain links TRBV7-3 to TRBJ2-2, with 7 nucleotides matching TRBD1. The V gene's germline CDR1 is SGHTA and CDR2 FQGTGA. The CDR3 loop spans 16 amino acids. Germline trimming cut 5 bases from V and 4 bases from J; bases unmatched to any gene: 10.

This clonotype was seen ten or more times. This rearrangement joins TRBV21-1 to TRBJ1-5. TRBV21-1 is annotated as a pseudogene. The CDR3 is 13 residues long. The CDR3 DNA is TGTGCCAGCAGCATCAATAATTCCCAGCCCCAGCATTTT. Translation: CASSINNSQPQHF.

The sample holds a few counts of this clonotype. V usage is TRBV5-1 and J usage is TRBJ1-4; D is possibly TRBD1 (5 bases). This CDR3 has 14 amino acids. The V end was cut by 7 bases, the J end by 0 bases, with 10 bases between. From germline, CDR1 is SGHRS and CDR2 YFSETQ. The CDR3 loop reads CASATGATNEKLFF. CDR3 nucleotides: TGCGCCAGCGCCACAGGAGCAACTAATGAAAAACTGTTTTTT.

This clonotype was seen at least ten times. The chain employs TRBV28 and TRBJ2-2, with D unclear. This CDR3 comprises 12 residues. The germline CDR1 and CDR2 sequences are MDHEN and SYDVKM. V lost 6 bases to trimming and J lost 1 base, with 3 bases between them. The CDR3 DNA reads as TGTGCCAGCAGCGAGAACACCGGGGAGCTGTTTTTT. This codes for CASSENTGELFF.